The 27 T cell receptor beta chains below come from one sample, sequenced in a study of STAT5B mutations in CD4+ large granular lymphocyte leukemia. This table comes from immunoSEQ multiplex PCR, and its TCRdb copy is limited to in-frame clones, with some not included. The sample carries about 38,000 clones, roughly 85% recorded once. The specimen was CD4+ T cells from blood buffy coats. Receptors were obtained from a human donor in good health.

This chain uses TRBV19 with TRBJ1-2, with unresolved D. The CDR3 has 12 residues. V gave up 0 bases and J gave up 4 bases, with 3 bases separating them. CDR1 is LNHDA and CDR2 is SQIVND in the germline V gene (reference sequence). The CDR3 reads CASSIEGYGYTF. The CDR3 DNA follows: TGTGCCAGTAGTATAGAAGGCTATGGCTACACCTTC.

This clone turned up a few times. The chain recombines TRBV2 with TRBJ2-3; TRBD2 matches 7 bases. Germline trimming cut 5 bases from V and 5 bases from J; bases unmatched to any gene: 10. This CDR3 spans 15 amino acids. Germline lookup yields CDR1 SNHLY and CDR2 FYNNEI. The CDR3 here is CASSRSAGRGDTQYF. CDR3 sequence (DNA): TGTGCCAGCAGTCGATCAGCGGGGCGGGGAGATACGCAGTATTTT. Supplemented by reference TRBV2 and TRBJ2-3, the full variable domain reads EPEVTQTPSHQVTQMGQEVILRCVPISNHLYFYWYRQILGQKVEFLVSFYNNEISEKSEIFDDQFSVERPDGSNFTLKIRSTKLEDSAMYFCASSRSAGRGDTQYFGPGTRLTVL.

In DNA form, the CDR3 reads TGTGCCAGCAGCCTTGGACAGGGGGTAGGGGAGCAGTACTTC. Translation: CASSLGQGVGEQYF. V and J are TRBV7-3 and TRBJ2-7, with 10 bases aligning to TRBD1. The CDR3 has 14 amino acids. Unmatched junction bases numbered 8, after V lost 5 bases and J lost 7 bases. Germline-derived CDR1 and CDR2 are SGHTA and FQGTGA.

J is TRBJ2-2 and V is TRBV10-3; D is possibly TRBD1 or TRBD2 (6 bases each). The germline CDR1 and CDR2 sequences are ENHRY and SYGVKD. The V end was cut by 6 bases, the J end by 6 bases, with 14 bases between. The length of the CDR3 is 14 residues. DNA of the CDR3: TGTGCCATCAGGAGGGGGGTAAACGCCGGGGAGCTGTTTTTT. It yields the protein CAIRRGVNAGELFF.

This clone was seen only a few times. This rearrangement joins TRBV7-3 to TRBJ1-2, with D unclear. Germline CDR1 and CDR2: SGHTA and FQGTGA. The V gene lost 3 bases and the J gene lost 2 bases, with 10 bases spanning the gap. The CDR3 loop spans 14 amino acids. The CDR3 bases are TGTGCCAGCAGCTTCCGCCCGACCAACTATGGCTACACCTTC. Translation: CASSFRPTNYGYTF.

The chain carries TRBV5-1 and TRBJ2-7; no reliable D call. With 6 bases removed from V and 3 bases from J, the gap between germline ends came to 19 bases. The CDR3 is 15 residues long. In germline, CDR1 is SGHRS, CDR2 YFSETQ. CDR3 nucleotides: TGCGCCAGCATCTTACCGACTCGTGGCGTCTACGAGCAGTACTTC. Translated, it gives CASILPTRGVYEQYF.

V usage is TRBV10-3 and J usage is TRBJ1-2; 9 nucleotides match TRBD1. The J segment lost 3 bases and the V segment lost 3 bases, leaving 8 bases of the junction unmatched. The length of the CDR3 is 16 residues. CDR1 is ENHRY, CDR2 SYGVKD, per germline. This CDR3 is CAISDRTGGAYYGYTF. CDR3 nucleotide sequence: TGTGCCATCAGTGATCGAACAGGGGGCGCTTACTATGGCTACACCTTC.

The chain employs TRBV19 and TRBJ2-3, with 7 nucleotides matching TRBD1. The germline CDR1 and CDR2 sequences are LNHDA and SQIVND (reference sequence). The trim removed 5 bases at V and 5 bases at J, leaving 4 bases unmatched. The CDR3 runs 13 residues. The CDR3 DNA reads as TGTGCCAGTAGTGACAGGGTGAGAGATACGCAGTATTTT. Translating it yields CASSDRVRDTQYF.

The chain has TRBV6-5 and TRBJ2-1; 15 bases line up with TRBD2. Germline-derived CDR1 and CDR2 are MNHEY and SVGAGI. V lost 2 bases, J lost 9 bases, and 2 bases stayed unmatched. The CDR3 runs to 15 residues. CDR3 sequence (DNA): TGTGCCAGCAGTTACGGACTAGCGGGAGGGTTTGAGCAGTTCTTC. It encodes CASSYGLAGGFEQFF.

V is TRBV7-3 and J is TRBJ1-1; 9 positions agree with TRBD1. CDR1 SGHTA and CDR2 FQGTGA come from the germline V gene. CDR3 size: 14 residues. V gave up 4 bases and J gave up 4 bases; unmatched junction bases: 4. The CDR3 coding sequence is TGTGCCAGCAGCTCACAGACAGGGGGCACTGAAGCTTTCTTT. Protein product: CASSSQTGGTEAFF.

The chain uses TRBV9 and TRBJ2-7; a possible D gene is TRBD1 (6 bases). Trimming stripped 0 bases from V and 2 bases from J, with 9 bases between. Germline V gene sequence: CDR1 SGDLS, CDR2 YYNGEE. The CDR3 length is 14 residues. The CDR3 coding sequence is TGTGCCAGCAGCGTAGCCACAGGGACCTACGAGCAGTACTTC. Translating it yields CASSVATGTYEQYF. Combining the CDR3 with reference TRBV9 and TRBJ2-7 gives the whole variable domain DSGVTQTPKHLITATGQRVTLRCSPRSGDLSVYWYQQSLDQGLQFLIQYYNGEERAKGNILERFSAQQFPDLHSELNLSSLELGDSALYFCASSVATGTYEQYFGPGTRLTVT.

V usage is TRBV29-1 and J usage is TRBJ2-7; TRBD1 matches 11 bases. From germline, CDR1 is SQVTM and CDR2 ANQGSEA. J was trimmed by 3 bases and V by 3 bases; bases with no gene match: 4. The CDR3 spans 14 residues. The CDR3 DNA reads as TGCAGCGTTGAGGACAGGGGGCTTGTCTACGAGCAGTACTTC. This encodes CSVEDRGLVYEQYF.

This chain links TRBV11-2 with TRBJ1-2; D remains unclear. The CDR3 spans 12 residues. V was clipped by 6 bases and J by 4 bases, with 9 bases between them. The germline V gene encodes CDR1 SGHAT and CDR2 FQNNGV. The CDR3 loop is CASRESSYGYTF. In DNA form, the CDR3 reads TGTGCCAGCAGGGAATCTTCCTATGGCTACACCTTC.

This clone was detected only a few times. The chain carries TRBV2 and TRBJ1-1, with TRBD1 as a possible D gene (6 bases). CDR3 length: 14 residues. The ends were cut back, 5 bases at V and 0 bases at J, with 10 bases in the middle. Germline CDR1 reads SNHLY; CDR2 reads FYNNEI. The CDR3: CASSTGIMNTEAFF. The CDR3 region has the DNA TGTGCCAGCAGTACAGGGATAATGAACACTGAAGCTTTCTTT.

The J gene is TRBJ2-1, the V gene TRBV5-4, with unresolved D. Germline assignment: CDR1 SGHNT and CDR2 YYREEE (reference sequence). Between the trimmed V and J ends, which lost 4 bases and 8 bases, there was a span of 10 bases. The CDR3 sequence is 12 residues long. The CDR3 sequence: CASSPNSYEQFF. CDR3 nucleotide sequence: TGTGCCAGCAGCCCTAATAGCTATGAGCAGTTCTTC. Full variable domain (missing parts from reference TRBV5-4 and TRBJ2-1): ETGVTQSPTHLIKTRGQQVTLRCSSQSGHNTVSWYQQALGQGPQFIFQYYREEENGRGNFPPRFSGLQFPNYSSELNVNALELDDSALYLCASSPNSYEQFFGPGTRLTVL.

This chain joins TRBV19 and TRBJ2-6; 9 bases match TRBD2. Germline V gene sequence: CDR1 LNHDA, CDR2 SQIVND (reference sequence). The CDR3 is 19 residues long. V lost 3 bases and J lost 0; bases outside the gene matches: 9. The chain's CDR3 is CASSITAGGTSSGANVLTF. The CDR3 coding sequence is TGTGCCAGTAGTATCACAGCGGGAGGCACCTCCTCTGGGGCCAACGTCCTGACTTTC.

This chain links TRBV6-6 with TRBJ1-5, with D perhaps matching TRBD1 (5 bases). Trimming cost V 6 bases and J 7 bases, with 16 bases left between them. Germline CDR1 and CDR2: MNHNY and SVGAGI (reference sequence). The CDR3 is made up of 14 amino acids. The CDR3 here is CASRLEGERQPQHF. In DNA, the CDR3 is TGTGCCAGCAGGCTCGAAGGGGAACGACAGCCCCAGCATTTT.

This chain joins TRBV7-7 and TRBJ2-7; no definite D call. The length of the CDR3 is 13 residues. V was trimmed by 3 bases and J by 3 bases, leaving 9 bases between them. Looked up from germline, CDR1 is SSHAT and CDR2 is FNYEAQ (reference sequence). CDR3: CASSLAQNYEQYF. CDR3 sequence (DNA): TGTGCCAGCAGCTTGGCACAGAACTACGAGCAGTACTTC.

The rearrangement links TRBV7-3 to TRBJ2-3; D gene ambiguous. This CDR3 has 13 amino acids. Trimming shortened V by 5 bases and J by 2 bases, and 8 bases separated the two germline ends. Germline lookup yields CDR1 SGHTA and CDR2 FQGTGA. The CDR3 DNA reads TGTGCCAGCAGCGGACGTCTCACAGATACGCAGTATTTT. This gives the protein CASSGRLTDTQYF. Full variable domain (outside the CDR3, taken from reference TRBV7-3 and TRBJ2-3): GAGVSQTPSNKVTEKGKYVELRCDPISGHTALYWYRQSLGQGPEFLIYFQGTGAADDSGLPNDRFFAVRPEGSVSTLKIQRTERGDSAVYLCASSGRLTDTQYFGPGTRLTVL.

V gene TRBV28 combines with J gene TRBJ2-7, with 7 bases fitting TRBD1. The CDR3 loop spans 15 amino acids. Germline CDR1 and CDR2: MDHEN and SYDVKM. The trim removed 6 bases at V and 0 bases at J, leaving 8 bases unmatched. DNA of the CDR3: TGTGCCAGCAGCAATTTCGGGACAGCCTCCTACGAGCAGTACTTC. Protein sequence: CASSNFGTASYEQYF.

The chain joins TRBV12-5 to TRBJ1-5; TRBD1 agrees at 10 bases. Trimming removed 0 bases from V and 4 bases from J; junction bases left unmatched: 6. This CDR3 is 17 amino acids long. Germline CDR1 and CDR2: LGHNT and FRNRAP. This chain's CDR3 is CASGLVQGGQGNQPQHF. In nucleotides, the CDR3 is TGTGCTAGTGGTTTGGTACAGGGGGGACAGGGGAATCAGCCCCAGCATTTT.

The chain employs TRBV2 and TRBJ2-2, with D perhaps TRBD1 (5 bases). V was shortened by 7 bases and J by 0 bases, with 12 bases between the two germline ends. This CDR3 is built from 15 residues. Germline V lookup: CDR1 SNHLY, CDR2 FYNNEI. The CDR3 sequence is CASTDKGANTGELFF. The CDR3 DNA reads as TGTGCCAGCACCGATAAAGGGGCGAACACCGGGGAGCTGTTTTTT.

J is TRBJ2-2 and V is TRBV7-7; 9 bases line up with TRBD1. V was clipped by 5 bases and J by 5 bases; unmatched bases: 9. This CDR3 is 16 amino acids long. The germline V gene has CDR1 SSHAT and CDR2 FNYEAQ (reference sequence). Here the CDR3 reads CASSQNRGRYTGELFF. The CDR3 bases are TGTGCCAGCAGCCAAAACAGGGGGCGGTATACCGGGGAGCTGTTTTTT.

This chain uses TRBV6-6 with TRBJ1-4; 12 bases line up with TRBD1. This CDR3 has 16 residues. From germline, CDR1 is MNHNY and CDR2 SVGAGI (reference sequence). Germline trimming cut 6 bases from V and 3 bases from J; bases unmatched to any gene: 5. DNA for the CDR3: TGTGCCAGCAGAAGGGACAGGGGGCGACCTAATGAAAAACTGTTTTTT. Translation gives CASRRDRGRPNEKLFF.

The rearrangement uses TRBV21-1 and TRBJ2-2; the tabulated D call, TRBD2, remains unverified against the DNA. TRBV21-1 is a pseudogene locus. The CDR3 length is 13 residues. CDR3 sequence (DNA): TGTGCCAGCAGCAAGGCAGCGACCGGGGAGCTGTTTTTT. Residues: CASSKAATGELFF.

This clone was seen just once. The junction departs from the called germline gene at one end, perhaps through a read error. The chain employs TRBV5-1 and TRBJ1-3, with 7 bases fitting TRBD1. Germline V gene sequence: CDR1 SGHRS, CDR2 YFSETQ. The CDR3 runs to 13 residues. CDR3 bases: TGCGCCAGCAGTTTGGACAGGTCAGACACCATATATTTT. Translation gives CASSLDRSDTIYF.

The chain has TRBV7-2 and TRBJ2-5; tentative D call: TRBD2 (6 bases). Germline loops: CDR1 SGHTA, CDR2 FQGNSA. V was pared by 3 bases and J by 4 bases, with 9 bases between. The CDR3 runs 13 residues. CDR3 nucleotide sequence: TGTGCCAGCAGCTTCGTGGGAGGAGAGACCCAGTACTTC. Protein sequence: CASSFVGGETQYF. The full variable domain, with the rest looked up from reference TRBV7-2 and TRBJ2-5, is GAGVSQSPSNKVTEKGKDVELRCDPISGHTALYWYRQSLGQGLEFLIYFQGNSAPDKSGLPSDRFSAERTGGSVSTLTIQRTQQEDSAVYLCASSFVGGETQYFGPGTRLLVL.